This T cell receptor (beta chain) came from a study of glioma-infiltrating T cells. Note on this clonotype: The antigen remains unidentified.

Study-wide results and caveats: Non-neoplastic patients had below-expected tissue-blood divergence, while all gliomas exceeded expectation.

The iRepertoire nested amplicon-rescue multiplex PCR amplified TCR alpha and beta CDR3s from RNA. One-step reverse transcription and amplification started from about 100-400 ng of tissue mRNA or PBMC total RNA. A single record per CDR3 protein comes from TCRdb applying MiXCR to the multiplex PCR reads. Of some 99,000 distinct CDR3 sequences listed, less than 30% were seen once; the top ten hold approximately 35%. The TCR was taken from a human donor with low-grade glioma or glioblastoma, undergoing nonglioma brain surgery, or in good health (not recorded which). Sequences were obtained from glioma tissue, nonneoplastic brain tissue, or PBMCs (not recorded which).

CDR3 nucleotides: TGTGCCACCCTCCGGGACAAACTCTGGACTAACTATGGCTACACCTTC. Its protein is CATLRDKLWTNYGYTF. This rearrangement joins TRBV19 to TRBJ1-2; D may be TRBD1 (6 bases). The germline CDR1 and CDR2 sequences are LNHDA and SQIVND (reference sequence). The CDR3 loop spans 16 amino acids. The V end lost 10 bases, the J end lost 0 bases, and 21 bases lay between the germline ends. The entire variable domain, with the rest obtained from reference TRBV19 and TRBJ1-2, is as follows: DGGITQSPKYLFRKEGQNVTLSCEQNLNHDAMYWYRQDPGQGLRLIYYSQIVNDFQKGDIAEGYSVSREKKESFPLTVTSAQKNPTAFYLCATLRDKLWTNYGYTFGSGTRLTVV.